Sequencing of this T cell receptor beta chain was carried out in a study of Ad26.COV2.S vaccination and SARS-CoV-2 variants. Study in general: Doses of Ad26.COV2.S were injected into muscle once or twice, 56 days apart.

About this clone: As yet, its antigen is unknown.

Study results and caveats: Higher spike-specific TCR breadth was found in vaccine recipients than in placebo recipients.

Specified treatment: some 19 received Ad26.COV2.S at low or high dose, single or two shots; 5 received placebo; per-sample allocation not given. Day 63 after the first vaccine or placebo injection was the time point for sampling. Cohort 1b enrolled adults aged 18-55 years in Boston. Libraries were prepared by immunoSEQ multiplex PCR; TCRdb keeps only in-frame clonotypes and omits some of them. Seen here are under 550,000 clones, over 75% observed once, and the top ten hold about 4%. Germline CDR1 reads SGHVS; CDR2 reads FQNEAQ. V was trimmed by 4 bases and J by 7 bases, leaving 19 bases between them. The CDR3 is 16 residues long.

The TCR sequence derives from a person between 18 and 59 years old who received the Ad26.COV2.S COVID-19 vaccine or a placebo. The source was peripheral blood, collected in a trial of Ad26.COV2.S vaccine versus placebo. The rearrangement uses TRBV7-8 and TRBJ2-2, with D possibly being TRBD1 (5 bases). The CDR3: CASSSPSTAGLGELFF. CDR3 in DNA: TGTGCCAGCAGCTCCCCCTCCACCGCAGGGCTCGGGGAGCTGTTTTTT.